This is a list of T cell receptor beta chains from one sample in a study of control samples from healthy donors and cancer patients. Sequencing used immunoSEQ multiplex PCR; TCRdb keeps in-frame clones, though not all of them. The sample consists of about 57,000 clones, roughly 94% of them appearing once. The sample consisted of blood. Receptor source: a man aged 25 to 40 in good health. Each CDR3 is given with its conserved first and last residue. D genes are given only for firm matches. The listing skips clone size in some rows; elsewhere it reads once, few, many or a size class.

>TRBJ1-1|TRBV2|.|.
CASSADRNAEAFF
TGTGCCAGCAGCGCTGACAGGAACGCTGAAGCTTTCTTT
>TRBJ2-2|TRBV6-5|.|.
CASSSGQINTGELFF
TGTGCCAGCAGCAGCGGACAGATAAACACCGGGGAGCTGTTTTTT
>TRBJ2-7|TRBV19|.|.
CASRGAGTEQYF
TGTGCCAGTAGGGGGGCAGGCACCGAGCAGTACTTC
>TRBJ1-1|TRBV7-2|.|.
CASSTTGTMNTEAFF
TGTGCCAGCAGCACAACCGGGACGATGAACACTGAAGCTTTCTTT
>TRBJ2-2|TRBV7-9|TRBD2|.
CASSFKAGSPITGELFF
TGTGCCAGCAGCTTTAAAGCGGGGAGCCCGATCACCGGGGAGCTGTTTTTT
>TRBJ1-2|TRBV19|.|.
CASTGRSDYGYTF
TGTGCCAGTACCGGACGGTCAGACTATGGCTACACCTTC
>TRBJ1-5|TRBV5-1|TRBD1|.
CASSEGQGEQPQHF
TGCGCCAGCAGCGAGGGACAGGGGGAACAGCCCCAGCATTTT
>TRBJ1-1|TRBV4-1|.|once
CASSQTGMNTEAFF
TGCGCCAGCAGCCAAACGGGAATGAACACTGAAGCTTTCTTT
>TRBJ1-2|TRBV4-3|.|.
CASSQGGLNYGYTF
TGCGCCAGCAGCCAAGGCGGACTTAACTATGGCTACACCTTC
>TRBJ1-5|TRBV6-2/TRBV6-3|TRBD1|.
CASSYTFQGGNQPQHF
TGTGCCAGCAGTTACACGTTCCAGGGGGGCAATCAGCCCCAGCATTTT
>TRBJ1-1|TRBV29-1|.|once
CSVELNTEAFF
TGCAGCGTTGAATTGAACACTGAAGCTTTCTTT
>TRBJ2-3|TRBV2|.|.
CASSDSWSTDTQYF
TGTGCCAGCAGCGATAGCTGGAGCACAGATACGCAGTATTTT
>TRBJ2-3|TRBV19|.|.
CASRQGRSTDTQYF
TGTGCCAGTAGACAGGGAAGGAGCACAGATACGCAGTATTTT
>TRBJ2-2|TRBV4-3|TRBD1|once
CASSLDRGHPGELFF
TGCGCCAGCAGCCTTGACAGGGGTCACCCCGGGGAGCTGTTTTTT
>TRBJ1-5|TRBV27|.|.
CASNLRRYSNQPQHF
TGTGCCAGCAACTTAAGAAGGTATAGCAATCAGCCCCAGCATTTT
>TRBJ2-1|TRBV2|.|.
CASSDVSSAAYNEQFF
TGTGCCAGCAGTGATGTGTCTAGCGCAGCCTACAATGAGCAGTTCTTC
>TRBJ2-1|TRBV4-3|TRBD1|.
CASSQGDSPNEQFF
TGCGCCAGCAGCCAAGGGGACAGCCCCAATGAGCAGTTCTTC
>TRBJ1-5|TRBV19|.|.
CASSTRWPGNQPQHF
TGTGCCAGTAGTACCCGATGGCCGGGCAATCAGCCCCAGCATTTT
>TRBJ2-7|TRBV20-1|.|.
CSASSSDSLYEQYF
TGCAGTGCTAGTTCCTCAGACTCCCTCTACGAGCAGTACTTC
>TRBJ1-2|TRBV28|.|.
CASREPGRNYGYTF
TGTGCCAGCAGGGAGCCAGGGAGAAACTATGGCTACACCTTC
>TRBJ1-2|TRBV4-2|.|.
CASSQEADMGYGYTF
TGTGCCAGCAGCCAAGAGGCGGATATGGGCTATGGCTACACCTTC
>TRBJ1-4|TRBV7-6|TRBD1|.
CASSSGQGSNEKLFF
TGTGCCAGCAGCTCCGGACAGGGGTCTAATGAAAAACTGTTTTTT
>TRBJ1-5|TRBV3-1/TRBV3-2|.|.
CASSHGGQPQHF
TGTGCCAGCAGCCACGGGGGCCAGCCCCAGCATTTT
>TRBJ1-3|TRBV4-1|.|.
CASSQEDQISGNTIYF
TGCGCCAGCAGCCAAGAAGACCAAATCTCTGGAAACACCATATATTTT
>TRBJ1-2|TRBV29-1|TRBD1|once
CSAGDRESEDGYTF
TGCAGCGCCGGCGACAGGGAGAGCGAAGATGGCTACACCTTC
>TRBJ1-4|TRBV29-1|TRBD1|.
CSVDDRGANEKLFF
TGCAGCGTTGACGACAGGGGTGCTAATGAAAAACTGTTTTTT
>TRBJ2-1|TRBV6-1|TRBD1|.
CASSEGGQGYNEQFF
TGTGCCAGCAGTGAAGGAGGACAGGGCTACAATGAGCAGTTCTTC
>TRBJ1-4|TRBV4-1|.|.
CASSQGVRGDEKLFF
TGCGCCAGCAGCCAAGGAGTTAGAGGGGATGAAAAACTGTTTTTT
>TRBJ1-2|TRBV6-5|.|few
CASRTTGISNYGYTF
TGTGCCAGCAGAACAACAGGGATCTCTAACTATGGCTACACCTTC
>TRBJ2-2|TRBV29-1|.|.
CSVWEAGELFF
TGCAGCGTATGGGAGGCCGGGGAGCTGTTTTTT
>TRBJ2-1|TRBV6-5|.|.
CASRSSGSYNEQFF
TGTGCCAGCAGGTCCAGTGGTTCCTACAATGAGCAGTTCTTC
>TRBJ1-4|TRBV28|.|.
CASGRGAATNEKLFF
TGTGCCAGCGGGCGTGGGGCCGCAACTAATGAAAAACTGTTTTTT
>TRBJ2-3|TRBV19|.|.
CASSISGEHTQYF
TGTGCCAGTAGTATATCCGGGGAACATACGCAGTATTTT
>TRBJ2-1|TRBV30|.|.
CAWKVAVLSYNEQFF
TGTGCCTGGAAAGTAGCGGTCCTCTCCTACAATGAGCAGTTCTTC
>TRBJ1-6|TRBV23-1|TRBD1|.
CASSHRTQGASKDSPLHF
TGCGCCAGCAGTCATAGAACGCAGGGGGCAAGTAAAGATTCACCCCTCCACTTT
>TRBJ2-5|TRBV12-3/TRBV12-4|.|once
CAITFLGQETQYF
TGTGCCATTACGTTTCTGGGCCAAGAGACCCAGTACTTC
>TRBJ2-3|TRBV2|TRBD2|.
CASSSSGGPSQQYF
TGTGCCAGCAGTTCTAGCGGGGGCCCCTCTCAACAGTATTTT
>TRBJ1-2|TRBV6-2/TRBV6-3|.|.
CASSYSKANYGYTF
TGTGCCAGCAGTTACTCTAAAGCTAACTATGGCTACACCTTC
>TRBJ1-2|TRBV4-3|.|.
CASSQGAAHYTF
TGCGCCAGCAGCCAGGGGGCAGCGCACTACACCTTC
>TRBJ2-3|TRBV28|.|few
CASSFAGGGQDTQYF
TGTGCCAGCAGTTTCGCCGGCGGGGGACAGGATACGCAGTATTTT
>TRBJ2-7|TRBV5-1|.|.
CASSLVGRSKQYF
TGCGCCAGCAGCTTGGTGGGGAGGAGCAAGCAGTACTTC
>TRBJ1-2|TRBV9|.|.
CASSVGWVVGPLYGYTF
TGTGCCAGCAGCGTAGGGTGGGTGGTGGGACCGCTCTATGGCTACACCTTC
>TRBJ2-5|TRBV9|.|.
CASSLAASADQETQYF
TGTGCCAGCAGCTTGGCGGCGTCCGCCGACCAAGAGACCCAGTACTTC
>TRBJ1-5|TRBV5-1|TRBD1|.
CASSPGSGQNQPQHF
TGCGCCAGCAGCCCCGGGTCGGGACAGAATCAGCCCCAGCATTTT
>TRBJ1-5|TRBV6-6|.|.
CASSYLDTSNQPQHF
TGTGCCAGCAGTTACCTGGACACAAGCAATCAGCCCCAGCATTTT
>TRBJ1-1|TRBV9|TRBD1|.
CASSPRTGVTAEAFF
TGTGCCAGCAGCCCTAGGACAGGGGTTACGGCTGAAGCTTTCTTT
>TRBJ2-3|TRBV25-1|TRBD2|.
CASSEFSRGGGRDTQYF
TGTGCCAGCAGTGAATTTTCTCGCGGGGGGGGGAGAGATACGCAGTATTTT
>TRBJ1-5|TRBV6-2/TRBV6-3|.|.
CASSLLAGGNSNQPQHF
TGTGCCAGCAGCCTCCTCGCCGGGGGAAATAGCAATCAGCCCCAGCATTTT
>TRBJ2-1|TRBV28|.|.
CASSLGLREQFF
TGTGCCAGCAGTTTAGGACTTAGGGAGCAGTTCTTC
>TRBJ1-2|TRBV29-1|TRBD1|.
CSDGNRGDGYTF
TGCAGCGACGGAAACAGGGGGGATGGCTACACCTTC
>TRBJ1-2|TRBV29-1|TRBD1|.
CSVEVSGTGWFKYGYTF
TGCAGCGTTGAGGTGTCGGGGACAGGGTGGTTTAAATATGGCTACACCTTC
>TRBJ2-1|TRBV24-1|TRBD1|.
CATSEKGQGFYNEQFF
TGTGCCACCAGTGAGAAGGGACAGGGGTTCTACAATGAGCAGTTCTTC
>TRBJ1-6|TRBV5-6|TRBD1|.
CASSFWGQPNSPLHF
TGTGCCAGCAGCTTCTGGGGACAGCCTAATTCACCCCTCCACTTT